This record looks at one TCR beta chain sequence and its context. CDR1 and CDR2 (germline): SEHNR, FQNEAQ (reference sequence). This CDR3 spans 14 amino acids. Trimming took 1 base from V and 9 from J, leaving 13 bases between them. The sample is drawn from a study of blood T cell repertoires in COVID-19. Produced via immunoSEQ multiplex PCR; TCRdb's table is partial and in-frame only. The sample carries about 210,000 clones, roughly 91% recorded once. The rearrangement links TRBV7-9 to TRBJ2-1; possible D gene TRBD1, 7 bases. This clonotype was sampled from a man aged 30 to 45 in a cohort exposed to, infected with or recovered from COVID-19 (not recorded which). The sequencing sample was made of PBMCs or T cells enriched from blood (not recorded which). The CDR3, as DNA: TGTGCCAGCAGCTTAGTGGAGGGGGCTCTTGAGCAGTTCTTC. Translation gives CASSLVEGALEQFF.